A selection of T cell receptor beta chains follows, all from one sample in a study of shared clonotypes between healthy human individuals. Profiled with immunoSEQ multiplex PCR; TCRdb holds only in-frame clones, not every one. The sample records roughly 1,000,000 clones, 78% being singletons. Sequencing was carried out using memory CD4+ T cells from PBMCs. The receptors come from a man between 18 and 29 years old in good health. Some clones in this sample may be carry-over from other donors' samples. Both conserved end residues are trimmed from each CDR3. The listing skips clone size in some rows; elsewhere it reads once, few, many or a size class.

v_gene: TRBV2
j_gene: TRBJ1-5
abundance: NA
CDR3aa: ASSPNSGNQPQH

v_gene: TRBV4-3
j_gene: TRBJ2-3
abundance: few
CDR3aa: ASSQRDSSTDTQY

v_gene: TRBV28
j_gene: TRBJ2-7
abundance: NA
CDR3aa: ASSLPLAPYEQY

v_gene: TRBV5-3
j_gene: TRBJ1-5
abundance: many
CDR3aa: ARSPAEGARKQPQH

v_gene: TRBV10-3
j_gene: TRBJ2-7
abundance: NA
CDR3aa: AISVGKGTGGFYEQY

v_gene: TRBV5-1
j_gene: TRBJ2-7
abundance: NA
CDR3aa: ASSLTGNGEQY

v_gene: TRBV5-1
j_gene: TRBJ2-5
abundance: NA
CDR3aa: ASSRLAEETQY

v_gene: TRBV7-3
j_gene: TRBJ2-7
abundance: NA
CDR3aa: ASSLSLRTYEQY

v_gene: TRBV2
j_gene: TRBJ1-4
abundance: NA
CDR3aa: ASNTGRELF

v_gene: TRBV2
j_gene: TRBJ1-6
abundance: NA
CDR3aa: ASSGTGGGNSPLH

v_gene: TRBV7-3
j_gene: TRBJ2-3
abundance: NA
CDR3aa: ASSLHTSGTDTQY

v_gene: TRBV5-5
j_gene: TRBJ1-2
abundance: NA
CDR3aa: ASIPGAGDYGYT

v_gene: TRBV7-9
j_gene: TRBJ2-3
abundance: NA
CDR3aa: ASSSYLAGVTDTQY

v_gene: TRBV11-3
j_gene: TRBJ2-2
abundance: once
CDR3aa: ASSLVGDTGELF

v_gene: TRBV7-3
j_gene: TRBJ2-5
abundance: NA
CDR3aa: ASSLTSKSQETQY

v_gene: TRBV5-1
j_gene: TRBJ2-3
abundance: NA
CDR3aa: ASRSDGQTADTQY

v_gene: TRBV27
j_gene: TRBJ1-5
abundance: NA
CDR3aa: ASSPSRGLHQPQH

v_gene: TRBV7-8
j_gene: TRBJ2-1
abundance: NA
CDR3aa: ASSLGLAGSNEQF

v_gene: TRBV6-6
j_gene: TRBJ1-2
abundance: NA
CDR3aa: ASSYDGGHGYT

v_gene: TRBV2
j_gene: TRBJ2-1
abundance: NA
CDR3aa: ASSEERSGGHEQF